This T cell receptor (beta chain) was documented in a study of cytomegalovirus exposure and HLA in healthy donors. The CDR3 is 13 residues long. The V gene's germline CDR1 is SGHTA and CDR2 FQGNSA. V shed 4 bases, J shed 7 bases, and the junction held 0 bases outside the gene matches. On this clone: Its matching antigen is unknown.

Study findings and constraints: Reports credit the classifier with highly specific, highly sensitive diagnosis of cytomegalovirus status. In an earlier analysis, about 87% or about 30%: the productive usage of most TCR beta V segments. For TCR beta chains, V- and J-gene trimming was later linked to a missense DCLRE1C variant.

The PCR contained 60 Vbeta and 13 Jbeta primers. The repertoire was sequenced with immunoSEQ multiplex PCR; TCRdb's copy has only in-frame clones and lacks some. This sample has some 190,000 clones; roughly four fifths occur once, and the top ten carry 3.1%. The clonotype comes from a woman aged 25 to 45 in good health and CMV-seropositive. Source material: PBMCs. The chain links TRBV7-2 to TRBJ2-1; 11 positions match TRBD2. This CDR3 is CASSWTSGNEQFF. DNA for the CDR3: TGTGCCAGCAGCTGGACTAGCGGGAATGAGCAGTTCTTC. The whole variable domain, filled in from reference TRBV7-2 and TRBJ2-1, reads GAGVSQSPSNKVTEKGKDVELRCDPISGHTALYWYRQSLGQGLEFLIYFQGNSAPDKSGLPSDRFSAERTGGSVSTLTIQRTQQEDSAVYLCASSWTSGNEQFFGPGTRLTVL.